The 14 T cell receptor beta chains below all came from one sample that was sequenced in a study of cytomegalovirus exposure and HLA in healthy donors. This PCR relied on a set of 60 Vbeta primers and 13 Jbeta primers. Using immunoSEQ multiplex PCR, the repertoire was profiled, and TCRdb retains in-frame clones only, with some absent. Among about 130,000 clones, around 8.5% were seen once, and the ten largest hold 5.5%. The sample consisted of PBMCs. All receptors come from a man aged 40-49 years in good health and CMV-seronegative.

V is TRBV5-1 and J is TRBJ2-3, with a weak D call TRBD1 (5 bases). V was cut by 2 bases and J by 3 bases, with 16 bases left in between. Germline V gene data show CDR1 as SGHRS and CDR2 as YFSETQ. This CDR3 has 16 residues. Here the CDR3 reads CASSFREGELTDTQYF. The DNA for the CDR3 is TGCGCCAGCAGCTTCCGAGAAGGGGAACTTACAGATACGCAGTATTTT. Complete variable domain (other parts from reference TRBV5-1 and TRBJ2-3): KAGVTQTPRYLIKTRGQQVTLSCSPISGHRSVSWYQQTPGQGLQFLFEYFSETQRNKGNFPGRFSGRQFSNSRSEMNVSTLELGDSALYLCASSFREGELTDTQYFGPGTRLTVL.

This chain links TRBV2 with TRBJ2-3; D is unresolved. The ends were cut back, 8 bases at V and 6 bases at J, with 9 bases in the middle. The germline V gene has CDR1 SNHLY and CDR2 FYNNEI. CDR3 length: 11 amino acids. CDR3: CASFKLDTQYF. CDR3 sequence (DNA): TGTGCCAGCTTCAAATTGGATACGCAGTATTTT. The entire variable domain, with the rest obtained from reference TRBV2 and TRBJ2-3, is as follows: EPEVTQTPSHQVTQMGQEVILRCVPISNHLYFYWYRQILGQKVEFLVSFYNNEISEKSEIFDDQFSVERPDGSNFTLKIRSTKLEDSAMYFCASFKLDTQYFGPGTRLTVL.

In this sample, this clone turned up a few times. CDR3 nucleotide sequence: TGTGCTAGTGGTACAACAACCGACACCAGAGATTATAGCAATCAGCCCCAGCATTTT. Translation: CASGTTTDTRDYSNQPQHF. The chain combines TRBV12-5 with TRBJ1-5; no reliable D call. V was cut by 5 bases and J by 0 bases, with 23 bases left in between. Per the germline V gene, CDR1 is LGHNT and CDR2 is FRNRAP. The CDR3 sequence is 19 residues long.

The genes are TRBV2 and TRBJ1-3, with TRBD1 identical over 7 bases. J gave up 0 bases and V 6 bases, and 11 bases lay outside the gene matches. The V gene's germline CDR1 is SNHLY and CDR2 FYNNEI. The CDR3 has 17 amino acids. Written as DNA, the CDR3 is TGTGCCAGCAGAGGGGACAGTCCCTTGGGCTCTGGAAACACCATATATTTT. Translated, it gives CASRGDSPLGSGNTIYF.

The CDR3 is CASSKGAGQDRYTF. In nucleotides, the CDR3 is TGCGCCAGCAGCAAAGGGGCAGGACAGGATCGCTACACCTTC. The chain employs TRBV4-1 and TRBJ1-2; 7 bases align to TRBD1. Germline V gene data show CDR1 as MGHRA and CDR2 as YSYEKL. V shed 5 bases, J shed 9 bases, and the junction held 12 bases outside the gene matches. The CDR3 contains 14 residues.

The table lists this clone with a few counts. The same CDR3 also results from other DNA sequences found in this sample. The CDR3 DNA reads TGTGCCAGCGCGGCCACCCAAAACACTGAAGCTTTCTTT. Translation: CASAATQNTEAFF. This rearrangement joins TRBV9 to TRBJ1-1; D call uncertain. The CDR3 runs 13 residues. Per germline, CDR1 SGDLS and CDR2 YYNGEE. Trimming pared 7 bases from V and 2 bases from J, leaving 12 bases between.

In its sample, this clone was seen a few times. This rearrangement joins TRBV2 to TRBJ1-5; D might be TRBD1 (5 bases). V shed 5 bases and J shed 3 bases, with 23 bases lying between them. The V gene's germline CDR1 is SNHLY and CDR2 FYNNEI. The CDR3 totals 18 residues. In DNA form, the CDR3 reads TGTGCCAGCAGTATGACGGTTGGGAGGGACCATATCAATCAGCCCCAGCATTTT. This translates into CASSMTVGRDHINQPQHF.

A few counts support this clone. V gene TRBV5-1 combines with J gene TRBJ1-1; 8 nucleotides match TRBD1. V was pared by 4 bases and J by 3 bases, with 8 bases of the junction left unmatched. The V gene's germline CDR1 is SGHRS and CDR2 YFSETQ. This CDR3 comprises 15 residues. CDR3 region: CASSLRTGQDTEAFF. Here the CDR3 DNA reads TGCGCCAGCAGCCTGAGGACAGGGCAAGACACTGAAGCTTTCTTT.

The sample holds one count of this clone. The rearrangement links TRBV27 to TRBJ1-6; tentatively, D is TRBD1 (5 bases). The CDR3 runs to 16 residues. Germline CDR1 is MNHEY and CDR2 is SMNVEV (reference sequence). Trimming shortened V by 0 bases and J by 9 bases, and 15 bases separated the two germline ends. The CDR3 coding sequence is TGTGCCAGCAGTTTATCGAGCGGACGGGGGGGTTCACCCCTCCACTTT. It yields the protein CASSLSSGRGGSPLHF.

This clone has just a few counts. The chain combines TRBV5-4 with TRBJ1-1, with 8 nucleotides matching TRBD1. CDR1 SGHNT and CDR2 YYREEE come from the germline V gene (reference sequence). The V and J ends lost 4 bases and 3 bases, in that order; junction bases with no gene match: 5. This CDR3 is built from 14 residues. The CDR3 sequence: CASSVGQADTEAFF. The CDR3 DNA is TGTGCCAGCAGCGTGGGACAGGCGGACACTGAAGCTTTCTTT.

The table lists this clone with a few counts. V is TRBV4-2 and J is TRBJ2-5; D not certain. CDR3 length: 14 amino acids. V dropped 0 bases and J dropped 3 bases, with 8 bases sitting between them. Germline V CDR1 and CDR2: LGHNA, YNFKEQ. This chain's CDR3 is CASSQEIAEETQYF. The CDR3 bases are TGTGCCAGCAGCCAAGAAATAGCAGAAGAGACCCAGTACTTC.

V is TRBV6-5 and J is TRBJ1-1; 7 bases are shared with TRBD1. The CDR3 is 15 residues long. The ends lost 0 bases at V and 4 bases at J; junction bases unmatched: 5. CDR1 MNHEY and CDR2 SVGAGI come from the germline V gene. The CDR3 DNA reads as TGTGCCAGCAGTTACTCGAGACAGGGAGGCACTGAAGCTTTCTTT. It specifies CASSYSRQGGTEAFF.

This clone was counted between two and nine times. The gene calls are TRBV9 and TRBJ2-2, with 11 positions matching TRBD1. Germline CDR1 is SGDLS and CDR2 is YYNGEE. V lost 2 bases and J lost 0; bases outside the gene matches: 9. The CDR3 contains 19 residues. CDR3 residues: CASSVKDRGPEANTGELFF. The CDR3 coding sequence is TGTGCCAGCAGCGTTAAGGACAGGGGGCCGGAGGCGAACACCGGGGAGCTGTTTTTT.

The rearrangement joins TRBV7-9 to TRBJ2-2; a weak D match, TRBD2 (6 bases). Germline-derived CDR1 and CDR2 are SEHNR and FQNEAQ (reference sequence). The CDR3 has 14 amino acids. Deletions cut 2 bases from V and 3 bases from J, with 7 bases between. The CDR3 sequence is CASSLTGDTGELFF. CDR3 in DNA: TGTGCCAGCAGCTTAACGGGGGACACCGGGGAGCTGTTTTTT. The entire variable domain, with the rest obtained from reference TRBV7-9 and TRBJ2-2, is as follows: DTGVSQNPRHKITKRGQNVTFRCDPISEHNRLYWYRQTLGQGPEFLTYFQNEAQLEKSRLLSDRFSAERPKGSFSTLEIQRTEQGDSAMYLCASSLTGDTGELFFGEGSRLTVL.